This paragraph covers one T cell receptor beta chain sequence. Its specificity is not known. This sample was taken from a study of OX40 agonist ivuxolimab in advanced cancers. The overall study: People in dose escalation had one of these cancers: hepatocellular carcinoma, melanoma, renal cell or head and neck cancer. Broader study findings: Not determined was the antigen specificity of the expanded peripheral T cells. Also showing low normalized T-cell clonal expansion were some of the nonresponders. Clonal expansion by week 6 occurred in CD4+ and CD8+ blood T cells (at 0.1 to 3.0 mg/kg).

Clones were read by immunoSEQ multiplex PCR, and TCRdb kept only the in-frame ones, dropping some. There are 70,000 or so clones in the sample; around four fifths occur only once, and 11% lies in the top ten. Specimen: CD4+ or CD8+ T cells sorted from blood, collected in a trial of the OX40 agonist ivuxolimab. The receptor was derived from an adult with an advanced solid tumor such as melanoma, head and neck, liver or kidney cancer.

CDR3 protein: CAWSAPDRAYEQYV. Here the CDR3 DNA reads TGTGCCTGGAGTGCTCCGGACAGGGCCTACGAGCAGTACGTC. The chain employs TRBV30 and TRBJ2-7; 8 bases line up with TRBD1. Losses at the gene ends were 1 base for V and 2 bases for J; bases not matched to a gene: 4. CDR1 GTSNPN and CDR2 SVGIG come from the germline V gene (reference sequence). This CDR3 has 14 amino acids.